The 14 T cell receptor beta chains below all came from one sample that was sequenced in a study of blood T cell repertoires in COVID-19. Data came from immunoSEQ multiplex PCR; TCRdb stores just in-frame clones and leaves some out. Of roughly 260,000 clones listed, more than 70% were seen once; the top ten hold around 11%. Sequencing was performed on peripheral blood. Receptor source: a woman aged 25 to 39 with COVID-19, enrolled during active disease.

The chain combines TRBV5-1 with TRBJ2-2, with TRBD2 matching 10 bases. This CDR3 region has 16 residues. V was clipped by 0 bases and J by 8 bases; unmatched bases: 7. Looked up from germline, CDR1 is SGHRS and CDR2 is YFSETQ. In nucleotides, the CDR3 is TGCGCCAGCAGCTTGGGACTAGCGGGTCCCTATGGGGAGCTGTTTTTT. Its translation: CASSLGLAGPYGELFF.

The chain is built from TRBV12-3 or TRBV12-4 and TRBJ1-5, with D perhaps matching TRBD1 (5 bases). This CDR3 is 13 amino acids long. The V gene lost 5 bases and the J gene lost 9 bases, with 14 bases spanning the gap. As DNA, the CDR3 is TGTGCCAGCAGTCCGGGACTGTACGGGCCCCAGCATTTT. This sequence encodes CASSPGLYGPQHF.

The rearrangement uses TRBV6-5 and TRBJ2-3, with D perhaps TRBD1 (6 bases). Trimming removed 7 bases at V and 5 bases at J, with 10 bases between. Germline CDR1 is MNHEY and CDR2 is SVGAGI. This CDR3 contains 12 residues. The CDR3 region is CASNTGIDTQYF. For the CDR3, the DNA is TGTGCCAGCAATACAGGGATAGATACGCAGTATTTT.

The chain has TRBV30 and TRBJ2-7; the match to TRBD2 covers 7 bases. The trim removed 1 base at V and 5 bases at J, leaving 5 bases unmatched. Germline CDR1 is GTSNPN and CDR2 is SVGIG (reference sequence). This CDR3 comprises 13 residues. The CDR3 DNA is TGTGCCTGGAGTGCACAGCGGGAAAACGAGCAGTACTTC. Translated, it gives CAWSAQRENEQYF.

CDR3 region: CATGQGNTEAFF. In nucleotides, the CDR3 is TGTGCCACCGGACAGGGGAACACTGAAGCTTTCTTT. V gene TRBV6-5 combines with J gene TRBJ1-1, with 8 bases aligning to TRBD1. This CDR3 has 12 amino acids. Losses at the gene ends were 10 bases for V and 1 base for J; bases not matched to a gene: 2. Per the germline V gene, CDR1 is MNHEY and CDR2 is SVGAGI.

V is TRBV5-6 and J is TRBJ2-2; 8 bases are shared with TRBD1. CDR3 length equals 16 residues. V dropped 4 bases and J dropped 4; count of bases not matched to a gene: 9. Looked up from germline, CDR1 is SGHDT and CDR2 is YYEEEE. Here the CDR3 DNA reads TGTGCCAGCAGCGGCCGGACAGGGCGATCCACCGGGGAGCTGTTTTTT. It encodes CASSGRTGRSTGELFF.

This chain links TRBV5-5 with TRBJ1-4; 10 bases agree with TRBD1. This CDR3 spans 15 amino acids. V was pared by 3 bases and J by 8 bases, with 7 bases of the junction left unmatched. CDR1 is SGHKS, CDR2 YYEKEE, per germline (reference sequence). The CDR3 bases are TGTGCCAGCAGCTCGAGACAGGGGGCTTACGAAAAACTGTTTTTT. Translation: CASSSRQGAYEKLFF.

The chain employs TRBV29-1 and TRBJ2-4; D uncertain. The CDR3 contains 14 residues. CDR1 is SQVTM, CDR2 ANQGSEA, per germline. V lost 7 bases, J lost 3 bases, and 16 bases lay in between. The CDR3 nucleotides are TGCAGCGCCTTCCTGGCCTCCTTCAAAAACATTCAGTACTTC. Translation: CSAFLASFKNIQYF.

The chain carries TRBV24-1 and TRBJ1-1; D is possibly TRBD1 (5 bases). Germline V gene sequence: CDR1 KGHDR, CDR2 SFDVKD. The CDR3 is 13 residues long. The V end lost 10 bases, the J end lost 4 bases, and 15 bases lay between the germline ends. The DNA of the CDR3 is TGTGCCACGGAGGGGAGCCAGGGCACTGAAGCTTTCTTT. Amino acid sequence: CATEGSQGTEAFF.

The chain uses TRBV5-4 and TRBJ2-2; D not resolved. V was shortened by 0 bases and J by 4 bases, with 4 bases between the two germline ends. CDR1 and CDR2 from the germline V gene are SGHNT and YYREEE (reference sequence). This CDR3 contains 13 residues. The CDR3 DNA reads as TGTGCCAGCAGCTTGGGCAGCACCGGGGAGCTGTTTTTT. Amino acid sequence: CASSLGSTGELFF.

The V call is TRBV5-6, the J call TRBJ1-1, with 7 bases matching TRBD1. The CDR3 covers 14 residues. Trimming at V came to 2 bases and at J to 4 bases, leaving 5 bases not matched to a gene. CDR1 SGHDT and CDR2 YYEEEE come from the germline V gene. CDR3 nucleotides: TGTGCCAGCAGCTTTGGACAGGAGAGCACTGAAGCTTTCTTT. Translation: CASSFGQESTEAFF. Together with reference TRBV5-6 and TRBJ1-1, the CDR3 gives the full variable domain: DAGVTQSPTHLIKTRGQQVTLRCSPKSGHDTVSWYQQALGQGPQFIFQYYEEEERQRGNFPDRFSGHQFPNYSSELNVNALLLGDSALYLCASSFGQESTEAFFGQGTRLTVV.

This chain connects TRBV28 to TRBJ1-6; D is perhaps TRBD1 (5 bases). Germline V lookup: CDR1 MDHEN, CDR2 SYDVKM. V was cut by 5 bases and J by 4 bases, with 9 bases left in between. The CDR3 length is 14 residues. The DNA of the CDR3 is TGTGCCAGCAGTATGGACATATATAATTCACCCCTCCACTTT. This sequence encodes CASSMDIYNSPLHF.

This clone has a handful of counts. In nucleotides, the CDR3 is TGTGCCAGCAGCCCGGGACAGGGCTTTGGGGACGAGCAGTACTTC. This encodes CASSPGQGFGDEQYF. The chain carries TRBV7-9 and TRBJ2-7, with 9 bases lining up with TRBD1. The germline V gene has CDR1 SEHNR and CDR2 FQNEAQ (reference sequence). The CDR3 contains 15 residues. Losses at the gene ends were 5 bases for V and 5 bases for J; bases not matched to a gene: 10.

This chain uses TRBV3-1 (or the pseudogene TRBV3-2) with TRBJ2-1; D is unresolved. The V end was cut by 0 bases, the J end by 5 bases, with 8 bases between. Germline V gene data show CDR1 as LGHDT and CDR2 as YNNKEL (reference sequence). The CDR3 is 14 residues long. The CDR3: CASSQDPVHNEQFF. Here the CDR3 DNA reads TGTGCCAGCAGCCAAGATCCGGTGCACAATGAGCAGTTCTTC.